The TCR beta chain described here comes from a study of PD-1 blockade in classical Hodgkin lymphoma. General observations from the study: In CD4+ cells, TCR diversity went up significantly by C4D1, but in CD8+ cells it did not. Still unresolved is the cause of the repertoire differences, which may be disease activity or prior therapy.

There was relapse after autologous stem cell transplantation in every patient, and there was variation in brentuximab vedotin exposure. Classification of best responses gave complete response, partial response or progressive disease. Details on this clone: The antigen is undetermined.

This table comes from immunoSEQ multiplex PCR, and its TCRdb copy is limited to in-frame clones, with some not included. The sample carries some 90,000 clones, about 90% recorded once. This CDR3 is 13 amino acids long. Trimming cost V 2 bases and J 5 bases, with 9 bases left between them. In germline, CDR1 is KGHSH, CDR2 LQKENI. The input for sequencing was peripheral blood mononuclear cells (PBMCs), taken before the second cycle of nivolumab. V and J are TRBV18 and TRBJ2-5; no clear D gene. The origin of this receptor is a human donor with classical Hodgkin lymphoma. CDR3 in DNA: TGTGCCAGCTCACCAGGGTTGGGGGAGACCCAGTACTTC. Its protein is CASSPGLGETQYF. Complete variable domain (other parts from reference TRBV18 and TRBJ2-5): NAGVMQNPRHLVRRRGQEARLRCSPMKGHSHVYWYRQLPEEGLKFMVYLQKENIIDESGMPKERFSAEFPKEGPSILRIQQVVRGDSAAYFCASSPGLGETQYFGPGTRLLVL.